This entry concerns a single T cell receptor beta chain. What antigen it recognizes has not been identified. At one of its ends the junction is not consistent with the germline gene, which may arise from a read error. RNA was extracted using the RNeasy kit, and roughly 0.45 to 1 microgram was reverse transcribed with random hexamers. TCR beta CDR3 regions were amplified with the immunoSEQ multiplex PCR assay covering 54 Vbeta and 13 Jbeta segments. PCR amplification bias was corrected by using a synthetic template baseline for primer optimization and computational correction. On the study's bioinformatics: Reads were annotated to V, D and J genes according to IMGT and were analyzed with immunoSEQ Analyzer, with only productive sequences retained. Clonality was calculated as one minus the Shannon entropy normalized by log2 of the number of productive unique sequences. Public and private clones were assessed among the 100 most prevalent clones of each patient and control. Susac-specific clones were defined as absent from healthy and MS cohorts, 850 to 1,300 published viral clones and other ImmuneACCESS disease sequences. The raw public reads went through TCRdb reprocessing: fastp at Q25, MiXCR clone calling, in-frame beta chains kept. Rows are unified per CDR3 protein, each entry keeping the most common DNA and genes. These V and J calls derive from TCRdb rather than the authors' analysis. The sample table shows some 140,000 distinct CDR3 sequences, and approximately 95% are seen once. The top ten hold about 0.18% of the sample.

Peripheral blood CD8+ and CD4+ T cells from healthy donors, Susac syndrome patients and multiple sclerosis patients were profiled by high-throughput TCR beta sequencing. Susac syndrome patients met recently defined diagnostic criteria for definite or probable disease. Bulk CD8+ and CD4+ T cells were purified magnetically by negative isolation, whereas CD8+ TEMRA cells were enriched by FACS. Blood was collected in EDTA tubes and processed within 24 hours, with PBMCs isolated through density gradient centrifugation. PBMCs intended for TCR sequencing were frozen in liquid nitrogen and were later thawed in a 37 degrees C water bath. The sorted or isolated CD4+, CD8+ and CD8+ TEMRA cells had a purity of 90% or higher. The entry originates in a study of CD8 T cells in Susac syndrome (dated by TCRdb to 2018 to 2020). Background for the entire study: Among the Susac syndrome patients who were sequenced, clinically active disease was present in 5 or 6 and clinical remission was observed in fewer than 10. At the time of blood withdrawal, Susac syndrome patients were either therapy-naive, taking corticosteroids (with some also receiving IVIg), or on IVIg alone. The study used repertoire sequencing to test whether antigen drove CD8+ T cell activation and differentiation in Susac syndrome. CD8+ T cell repertoire clonality was compared between some 13 healthy donors, approximately 14 Susac syndrome patients and 15 multiple sclerosis patients. What the study reported, not specific to this receptor: Looking at Susac-specific public clones, the researchers identified some 16 in the total CD8+ repertoire and five in the CD8+ TEMRA repertoire. CD8+ repertoires in Susac syndrome showed clonal expansion, which was highest in CD8+ TEMRA cells and was greater in clinically active patients than in remitting patients. The study acknowledged that relatively few individuals were included in the TCR sequencing and HLA analysis.

CDR1 and CDR2 (DFQATT, SNEGSKA) derive from the germline V gene (reference sequence). The CDR3 runs 13 amino acids, cysteine and phenylalanine included. The DNA shown is the 39-base CDR3, in frame from base 1. Source material: CD8+ T cells from PBMCs. The V and J genes are TRBV20-1 and TRBJ1-2, with no confident D gene call. This TCR was sampled from a human donor with Susac syndrome. The encoded CDR3 is CSARDPQSPATGF. The DNA reads TGCAGTGCTAGAGATCCCCAATCCCCGGCGACCGGATTC.